This T cell receptor beta chain was identified in a study of blood T cell repertoires in COVID-19. Method: immunoSEQ multiplex PCR; TCRdb's copy keeps in-frame clones and lacks some. The table includes nearly 200,000 clones, approximately 87% detected once. Worth noting for this clone: One junction end disagrees with the germline gene, perhaps due to a read error.

CDR3 length: 14 residues. Looked up from germline, CDR1 is SNHLY and CDR2 is FYNNEI. The chain is built from TRBV2 and TRBJ1-4; D not resolved. This TCR was sampled from a woman in her 70s with acute or convalescent COVID-19. The source material was peripheral blood. The CDR3 loop is CASGGRVPTPLLPF. For the CDR3, the DNA is TGTGCCAGCGGAGGCCGGGTCCCGACTCCTCTGTTGCCTTTT.